Listed below are T cell receptor beta chains from one sample, sequenced in a study of vaccination and CD4 T cells after COVID-19. TCRdb re-analysed the PCR reads in MiXCR, keeping a single row per CDR3 protein. The data contain around 20,000 distinct CDR3 sequences, approximately 67% of them singletons. Antigens of these TCRs are unknown. Sample: CD4+ T cells from blood, cultured in vitro. All receptors derive from a human donor who had recovered from COVID-19. Both conserved end residues are part of each CDR3. A D gene is named only where the DNA matches it firmly. Expanded clones are given a class, and other clones once, few, many or no size at all.

V gene	D gene	clone size	J gene	CDR3 protein	CDR3 DNA
TRBV20-1	TRBD1	-	TRBJ1-6	CSARGTGARESPLHF	TGCAGTGCTAGAGGGACAGGGGCCAGGGAGTCACCCCTCCACTTT
TRBV24-1	TRBD1	-	TRBJ2-5	CATSERRTGKETQYF	TGTGCCACCAGTGAAAGGAGGACAGGGAAGGAGACCCAGTACTTC
TRBV20-1	-	once	TRBJ2-4	CSAARGVGKNIQYF	TGCAGTGCCGCCCGGGGTGTGGGGAAGAACATTCAGTACTTC
TRBV6-2/TRBV6-3	TRBD2	-	TRBJ2-5	CASFSSRAGGETQYF	TGTGCCAGCTTCTCATCCCGGGCGGGAGGGGAGACCCAGTACTTC
TRBV21-1	-	-	TRBJ1-5	CASTQARPSNQPQHF	TGTGCCAGCACCCAAGCCCGCCCCTCGAATCAGCCCCAGCATTTT
TRBV11-2	-	-	TRBJ1-5	CTSSLSGTGLGAQHF	TGTACCAGCAGCTTATCCGGGACGGGACTCGGGGCCCAGCATTTT
TRBV6-5	TRBD1	few	TRBJ1-6	CASSYDRGSSPLHF	TGTGCCAGCAGTTACGACAGGGGTAGTTCACCCCTCCACTTT
TRBV6-4	-	-	TRBJ1-5	CASSDLGQPQHF	TGTGCCAGCAGTGACCTAGGACAGCCCCAGCATTTT
TRBV6-4	-	-	TRBJ1-6	CASRPGQASDSPLHF	TGTGCCAGCAGGCCGGGGCAGGCCTCGGATTCACCCCTCCACTTT
TRBV6-1	-	-	TRBJ2-7	CATTRDSTYEQYF	TGTGCCACGACCAGGGATTCAACCTACGAGCAGTACTTC
TRBV6-5	-	-	TRBJ1-2	CASSYFTSDSPRGGYTF	TGTGCCAGCAGTTACTTTACCTCCGACAGCCCCCGGGGTGGCTACACCTTC
TRBV2	TRBD1	-	TRBJ1-5	CASSVEDRSNQPQHF	TGTGCCAGCAGTGTTGAGGACAGGTCGAATCAGCCCCAGCATTTT
TRBV6-1	-	once	TRBJ1-5	CASSPGTRSNQPQHF	TGTGCCAGCAGCCCCGGGACAAGAAGCAATCAGCCCCAGCATTTT
TRBV20-1	-	-	TRBJ2-7	CSARKLVGGGGYEQYF	TGCAGTGCCAGAAAGCTAGTCGGGGGAGGGGGTTACGAGCAGTACTTC
TRBV18	TRBD1	-	TRBJ1-5	CASSPTGGGSNQPQHF	TGTGCCAGCTCACCTACAGGGGGCGGGAGCAATCAGCCCCAGCATTTT
TRBV20-1	-	-	TRBJ1-3	CSASSQGSGNTIYF	TGCAGTGCTAGTAGTCAGGGCTCTGGAAACACCATATATTTT
TRBV10-3	-	once	TRBJ1-2	CAISESRRGHGYTF	TGTGCCATCAGTGAGTCGCGGAGGGGCCATGGCTACACCTTC
TRBV4-3	-	once	TRBJ2-3	CASSQDMAGTQYF	TGCGCCAGCAGCCAAGATATGGCGGGTACGCAGTATTTT
TRBV24-1	TRBD2	once	TRBJ2-2	CATSGPRLAGGTGELFF	TGTGCCACCAGTGGACCCCGACTAGCGGGAGGGACCGGGGAGCTGTTTTTT
TRBV7-3	-	-	TRBJ2-7	CASSLAPTGGAYEQYF	TGTGCCAGCAGCTTAGCGCCTACGGGCGGTGCCTACGAGCAGTACTTC
TRBV24-1	-	-	TRBJ1-3	CATSDLPDPNSGNTIYF	TGTGCCACCAGTGATTTGCCCGACCCAAACTCTGGAAACACCATATATTTT
TRBV7-9	-	-	TRBJ2-7	CASSLSGYEQYF	TGTGCCAGCAGCTTATCCGGATACGAGCAGTACTTC
TRBV20-1	TRBD1	-	TRBJ1-1	CSARIPGQANTEAFF	TGCAGTGCTCGTATTCCGGGACAGGCGAACACTGAAGCTTTCTTT
TRBV11-2	-	few	TRBJ1-6	CASSLGTPRPLHF	TGTGCCAGCAGCTTAGGGACCCCGAGACCCCTCCACTTT
TRBV20-1	-	-	TRBJ1-2	CSARDRGYGGGYTF	TGCAGTGCTAGAGATCGGGGGTACGGCGGTGGCTACACCTTC
TRBV11-2	-	-	TRBJ2-7	CASSSPTGFWEQYF	TGTGCCAGCAGCTCCCCTACAGGCTTCTGGGAGCAGTACTTC
TRBV7-9	-	-	TRBJ2-7	CASSPQVSYEQYF	TGTGCCAGCAGCCCCCAAGTATCCTACGAGCAGTACTTC
TRBV28	-	-	TRBJ1-5	CASSLIRVGNQPQHF	TGTGCCAGCAGTTTAATCAGGGTAGGCAATCAGCCCCAGCATTTT
TRBV18	-	-	TRBJ1-2	CASSPGGSAGLLGYTF	TGTGCCAGCTCACCAGGTGGATCGGCAGGGCTTTTGGGCTACACCTTC
TRBV28	-	-	TRBJ1-2	CASSPSPGHGYTF	TGTGCCAGCAGCCCCAGCCCGGGCCATGGCTACACCTTC
TRBV7-8	TRBD1	few	TRBJ1-1	CASSFSGGNTEAFF	TGTGCCAGCAGCTTCTCAGGGGGGAACACTGAAGCTTTCTTT
TRBV20-1	TRBD1	-	TRBJ2-1	CSARENRGHEQFF	TGCAGTGCTCGAGAAAACAGGGGCCATGAGCAGTTCTTC
TRBV15	-	few	TRBJ2-7	CATSRDGGQYF	TGTGCCACCAGCAGAGACGGAGGGCAGTACTTC
TRBV20-1	-	-	TRBJ2-2	CSAPGTRTTGELFF	TGCAGTGCCCCCGGGACACGGACGACCGGGGAGCTGTTTTTT
TRBV10-3	TRBD1	-	TRBJ2-5	CAIRGTGGGPETQYF	TGTGCCATCAGGGGGACAGGGGGAGGACCAGAGACCCAGTACTTC
TRBV6-2/TRBV6-3	TRBD1	-	TRBJ2-1	CASSYRPSYRGSGNEQFF	TGTGCCAGCAGTTACCGGCCCTCTTACAGGGGGAGTGGAAATGAGCAGTTCTTC
TRBV15	-	once	TRBJ1-2	CATSLSRSDGYTF	TGTGCCACCAGCCTGAGCAGAAGTGATGGCTACACCTTC
TRBV6-1	TRBD1	-	TRBJ1-2	CASRPNRGGYGYTF	TGTGCCAGCAGGCCTAACAGGGGCGGTTATGGCTACACCTTC
TRBV10-3	TRBD2	-	TRBJ2-5	CATAGTSSETQYF	TGTGCCACAGCCGGGACTAGCTCCGAGACCCAGTACTTC
TRBV28	-	once	TRBJ1-5	CASANIKRGASNQPQHF	TGTGCCAGCGCGAACATCAAGCGGGGGGCGAGCAATCAGCCCCAGCATTTT
TRBV7-9	-	-	TRBJ2-1	CASSGISPFF	TGTGCCAGCAGCGGAATAAGTCCGTTCTTC
TRBV12-3/TRBV12-4	TRBD2	-	TRBJ2-2	CASSLAGAVTGELFF	TGTGCCAGCAGTCTAGCGGGAGCGGTGACCGGGGAGCTGTTTTTT
TRBV5-1	TRBD2	-	TRBJ2-5	CASTSGGRGETQYF	TGCGCCAGCACCTCCGGGGGGAGGGGAGAGACCCAGTACTTC
TRBV7-2	-	-	TRBJ2-7	CASSGKWGYYEQYF	TGTGCCAGCAGCGGAAAGTGGGGGTACTACGAGCAGTACTTC
TRBV6-2/TRBV6-3	-	-	TRBJ2-7	CASISGLYEQYF	TGTGCCAGCATCTCGGGACTCTACGAGCAGTACTTC
TRBV24-1	-	few	TRBJ1-2	CATSDSRRTVGYTF	TGTGCCACCAGTGATTCTCGGAGGACGGTTGGCTACACCTTC
TRBV20-1	TRBD1	-	TRBJ2-5	CSAHPGQGAQTQYF	TGCAGTGCCCACCCGGGACAGGGGGCGCAGACCCAGTACTTC
TRBV19	-	-	TRBJ1-1	CASSRATEAFF	TGTGCCAGTAGTAGGGCCACTGAAGCTTTCTTT
TRBV20-1	-	-	TRBJ2-5	CSARGLFLVQETQYF	TGCAGTGCTAGGGGCCTCTTCTTGGTCCAAGAGACCCAGTACTTC
TRBV6-2/TRBV6-3	-	-	TRBJ1-6	CATARGNSPLHF	TGTGCCACCGCGCGGGGGAATTCACCCCTCCACTTT
TRBV20-1	TRBD1	-	TRBJ1-2	CSALGLEGQGLFYTF	TGCAGTGCTCTTGGTCTTGAGGGACAGGGGTTGTTCTACACCTTC
TRBV7-7	TRBD2	-	TRBJ2-5	CASSLAGGGETQYF	TGTGCTAGCAGCTTAGCGGGAGGGGGGGAGACCCAGTACTTC
TRBV4-3	-	-	TRBJ1-2	CASSQDTAGNYGYTF	TGCGCCAGCAGCCAAGATACGGCAGGGAACTATGGCTACACCTTC